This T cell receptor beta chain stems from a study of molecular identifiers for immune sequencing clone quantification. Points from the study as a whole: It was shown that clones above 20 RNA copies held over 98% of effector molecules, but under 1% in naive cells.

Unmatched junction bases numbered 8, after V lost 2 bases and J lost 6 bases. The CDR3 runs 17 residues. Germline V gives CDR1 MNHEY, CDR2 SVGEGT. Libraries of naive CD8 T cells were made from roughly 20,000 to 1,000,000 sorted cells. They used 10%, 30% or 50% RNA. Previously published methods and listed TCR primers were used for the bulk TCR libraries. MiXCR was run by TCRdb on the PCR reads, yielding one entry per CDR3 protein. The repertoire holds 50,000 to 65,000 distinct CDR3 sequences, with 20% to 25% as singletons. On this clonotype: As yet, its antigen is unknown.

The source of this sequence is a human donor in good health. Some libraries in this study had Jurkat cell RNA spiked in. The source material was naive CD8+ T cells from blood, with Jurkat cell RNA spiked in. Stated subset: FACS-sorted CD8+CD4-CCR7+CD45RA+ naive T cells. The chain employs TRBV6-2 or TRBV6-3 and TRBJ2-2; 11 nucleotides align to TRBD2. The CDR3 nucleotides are TGTGCCAGCAGTTACCCACTAGCGGGAGACCGGGCCGGGGAGCTGTTTTTT. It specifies CASSYPLAGDRAGELFF.